Ten or more counts support the clone carrying this T cell receptor (beta chain). Antigen unknown. Used for diagnoses were clinical symptoms, serum thyroxine and TRAb, thyroid ultrasound and orbital computed tomography. This entry belongs to a study of T cells in Graves' hyperthyroidism and ophthalmopathy. The investigators amplified TCR beta CDR3 regions from RNA transcripts. A first-round RT-PCR of the TCR CDR3 used the HTBI primer set. TCRdb re-called the multiplex PCR reads through MiXCR, storing one row per CDR3 protein. Of about 300,000 distinct CDR3 sequences detected, about 25% appear once; the ten largest clones hold more than 25%. CDR1 and CDR2 (germline): MNHNS, SASEGT. V was cut by 8 bases and J by 4 bases, with 16 bases left in between. CDR3 length: 14 amino acids. Study results and caveats: Also found in blood were most expanded thyroid clonotypes above 0.001.

This rearrangement joins TRBV6-1 to TRBJ2-3; a weak D match, TRBD1 (5 bases). The specimen sequenced was blood. This clonotype was sampled from a man aged 35-49 years with Graves' hyperthyroidism that later progressed to Graves' ophthalmopathy. In DNA, the CDR3 is TGTGCCAGCCGACCGGGCAGGGCACCAGATACGCAGTATTTT. Encoded protein: CASRPGRAPDTQYF.